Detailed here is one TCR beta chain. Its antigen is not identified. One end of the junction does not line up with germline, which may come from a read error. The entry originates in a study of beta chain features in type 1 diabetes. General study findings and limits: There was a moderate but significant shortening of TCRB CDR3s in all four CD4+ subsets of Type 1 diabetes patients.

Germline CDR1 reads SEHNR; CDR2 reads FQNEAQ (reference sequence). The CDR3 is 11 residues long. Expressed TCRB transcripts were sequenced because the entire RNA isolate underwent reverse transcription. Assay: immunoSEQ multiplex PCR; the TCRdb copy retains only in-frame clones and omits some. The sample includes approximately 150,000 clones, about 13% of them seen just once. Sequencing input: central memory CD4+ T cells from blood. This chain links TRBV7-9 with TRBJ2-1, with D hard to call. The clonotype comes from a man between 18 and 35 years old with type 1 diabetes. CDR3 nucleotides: TGTGCCAGCAGCTACTACGATGAGCAGTTCTTC. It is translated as CASSYYDEQFF. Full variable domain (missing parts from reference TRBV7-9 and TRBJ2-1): DTGVSQNPRHKITKRGQNVTFRCDPISEHNRLYWYRQTLGQGPEFLTYFQNEAQLEKSRLLSDRFSAERPKGSFSTLEIQRTEQGDSAMYLCASSYYDEQFFGPGTRLTVL.